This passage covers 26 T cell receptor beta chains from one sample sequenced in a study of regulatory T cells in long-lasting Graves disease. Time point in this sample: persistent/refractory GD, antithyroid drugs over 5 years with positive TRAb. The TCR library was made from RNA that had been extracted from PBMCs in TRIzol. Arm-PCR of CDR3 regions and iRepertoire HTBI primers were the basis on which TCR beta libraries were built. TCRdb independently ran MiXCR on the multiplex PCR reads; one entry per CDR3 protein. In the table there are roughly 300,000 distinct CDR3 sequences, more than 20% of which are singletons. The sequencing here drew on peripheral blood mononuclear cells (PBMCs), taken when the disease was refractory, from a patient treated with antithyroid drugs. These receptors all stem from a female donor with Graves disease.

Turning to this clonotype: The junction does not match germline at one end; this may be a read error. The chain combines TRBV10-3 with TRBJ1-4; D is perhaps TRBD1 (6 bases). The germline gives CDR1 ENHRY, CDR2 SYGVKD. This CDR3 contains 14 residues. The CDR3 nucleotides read TGTGCCAGCAGTTGGCCGGGACAAAATGAAAAACTGTTTTTT. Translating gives CASSWPGQNEKLFF.

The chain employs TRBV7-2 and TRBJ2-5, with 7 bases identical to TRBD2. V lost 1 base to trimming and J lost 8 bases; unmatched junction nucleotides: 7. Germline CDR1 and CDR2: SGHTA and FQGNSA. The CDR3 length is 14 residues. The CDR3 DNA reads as TGTGCCAGCAGCTTAGACTCGGGAGGCGTAACCCAGTACTTC. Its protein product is CASSLDSGGVTQYF.

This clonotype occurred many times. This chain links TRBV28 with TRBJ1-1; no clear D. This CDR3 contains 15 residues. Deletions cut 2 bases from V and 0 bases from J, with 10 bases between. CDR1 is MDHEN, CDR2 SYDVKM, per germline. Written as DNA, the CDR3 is TGTGCCAGCAGTTTAGGTGCCATCATGAACACTGAAGCTTTCTTT. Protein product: CASSLGAIMNTEAFF. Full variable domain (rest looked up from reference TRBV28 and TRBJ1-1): DVKVTQSSRYLVKRTGEKVFLECVQDMDHENMFWYRQDPGLGLRLIYFSYDVKMKEKGDIPEGYSVSREKKERFSLILESASTNQTSMYLCASSLGAIMNTEAFFGQGTRLTVV.

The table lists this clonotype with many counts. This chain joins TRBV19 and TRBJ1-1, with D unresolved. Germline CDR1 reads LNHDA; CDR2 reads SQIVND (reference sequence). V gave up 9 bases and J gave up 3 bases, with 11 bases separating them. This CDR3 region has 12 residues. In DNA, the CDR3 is TGTGCCAGCAGCTTCCGGGACACTGAAGCTTTCTTT. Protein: CASSFRDTEAFF.

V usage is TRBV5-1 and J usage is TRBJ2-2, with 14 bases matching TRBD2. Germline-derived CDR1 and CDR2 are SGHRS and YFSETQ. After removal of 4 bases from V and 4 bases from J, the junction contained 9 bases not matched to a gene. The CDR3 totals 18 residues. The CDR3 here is CASSPGTSGRWGTGELFF. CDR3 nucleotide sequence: TGCGCCAGCAGCCCGGGGACTAGCGGGAGATGGGGCACCGGGGAGCTGTTTTTT.

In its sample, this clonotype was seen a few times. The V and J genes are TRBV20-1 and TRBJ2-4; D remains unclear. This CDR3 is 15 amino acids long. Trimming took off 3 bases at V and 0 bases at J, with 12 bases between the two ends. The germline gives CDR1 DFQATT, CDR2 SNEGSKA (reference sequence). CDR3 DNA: TGCAGTGCTAGGCCTTCTGACTCAGCCAAAAACATTCAGTACTTC. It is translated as CSARPSDSAKNIQYF.

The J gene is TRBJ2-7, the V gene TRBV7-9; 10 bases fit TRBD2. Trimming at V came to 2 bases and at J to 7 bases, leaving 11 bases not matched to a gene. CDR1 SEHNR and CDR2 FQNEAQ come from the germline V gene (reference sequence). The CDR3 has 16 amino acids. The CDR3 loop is CASSLWASGGQGEQYF. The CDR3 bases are TGTGCCAGCAGCTTATGGGCTAGCGGGGGCCAGGGGGAGCAGTACTTC.

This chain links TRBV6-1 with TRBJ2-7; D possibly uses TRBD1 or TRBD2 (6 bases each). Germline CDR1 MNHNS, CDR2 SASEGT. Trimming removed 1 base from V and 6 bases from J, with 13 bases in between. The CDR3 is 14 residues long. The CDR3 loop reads CASSEDRDWSEQYF. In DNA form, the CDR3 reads TGTGCCAGCAGTGAAGACAGGGACTGGTCCGAGCAGTACTTC.

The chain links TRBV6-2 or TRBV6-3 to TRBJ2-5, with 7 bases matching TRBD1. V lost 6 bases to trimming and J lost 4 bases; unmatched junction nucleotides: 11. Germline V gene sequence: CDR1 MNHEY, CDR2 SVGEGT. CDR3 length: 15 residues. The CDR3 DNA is TGTGCCAGCAGCCTTCACGACAGGGTAGCAGAGACCCAGTACTTC. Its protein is CASSLHDRVAETQYF.

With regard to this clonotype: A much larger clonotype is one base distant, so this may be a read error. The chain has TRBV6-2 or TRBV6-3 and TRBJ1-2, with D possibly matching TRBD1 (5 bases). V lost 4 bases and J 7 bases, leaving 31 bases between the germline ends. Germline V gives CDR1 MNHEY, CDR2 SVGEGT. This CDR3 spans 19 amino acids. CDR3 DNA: TGTGCCAGCAGTTCATATAAAGGGGTCGCGGGAGGAGGAGGTGGTGGCTACACCTTC. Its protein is CASSSYKGVAGGGGGGYTF.

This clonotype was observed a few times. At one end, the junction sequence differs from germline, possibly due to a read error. This chain's CDR3 is CASNRPGQWNTEELFF. CDR3 sequence (DNA): TGTGCCAGCAACCGACCGGGACAGTGGAACACCGAGGAGCTGTTTTTT. The V gene is TRBV12-3 or TRBV12-4, the J gene TRBJ2-2, with 7 nucleotides matching TRBD1. The CDR3 contains 16 residues.

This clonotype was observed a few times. As DNA, the CDR3 is TGTGCCAGCAGCGTAAGGGGGACAGGGGGCGTTCGAGAGACCCAGTACTTC. Translating gives CASSVRGTGGVRETQYF. The V and J genes are TRBV9 and TRBJ2-5, with TRBD1 matching over 12 bases. The CDR3 totals 17 residues. The germline CDR1 and CDR2 sequences are SGDLS and YYNGEE. V dropped 1 base and J dropped 4; count of bases not matched to a gene: 8.

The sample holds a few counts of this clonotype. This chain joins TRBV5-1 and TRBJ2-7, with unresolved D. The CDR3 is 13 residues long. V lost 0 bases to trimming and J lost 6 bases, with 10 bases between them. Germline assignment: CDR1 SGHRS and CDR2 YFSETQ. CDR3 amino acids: CASSLELPAEQYF. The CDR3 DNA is TGCGCCAGCAGCTTGGAGCTCCCAGCCGAGCAGTACTTC.

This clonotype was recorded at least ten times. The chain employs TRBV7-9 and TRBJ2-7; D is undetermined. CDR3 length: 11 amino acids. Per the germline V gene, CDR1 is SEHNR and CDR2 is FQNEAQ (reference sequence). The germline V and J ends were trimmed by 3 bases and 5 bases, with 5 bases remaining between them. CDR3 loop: CASSLDHEQYF. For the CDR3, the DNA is TGTGCCAGCAGCTTGGACCACGAGCAGTACTTC.

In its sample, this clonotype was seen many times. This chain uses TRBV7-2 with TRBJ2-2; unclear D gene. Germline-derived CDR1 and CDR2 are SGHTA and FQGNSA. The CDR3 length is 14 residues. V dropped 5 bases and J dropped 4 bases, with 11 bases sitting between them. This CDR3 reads CASSLGPSTGELFF. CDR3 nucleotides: TGTGCCAGCAGCCTAGGGCCCTCCACCGGGGAGCTGTTTTTT.

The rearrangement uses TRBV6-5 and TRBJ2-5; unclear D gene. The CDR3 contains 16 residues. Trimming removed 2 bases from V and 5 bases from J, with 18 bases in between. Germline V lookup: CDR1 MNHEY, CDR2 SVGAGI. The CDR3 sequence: CASSYTALDGWETQYF. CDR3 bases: TGTGCCAGCAGTTACACGGCCTTGGACGGATGGGAGACCCAGTACTTC.

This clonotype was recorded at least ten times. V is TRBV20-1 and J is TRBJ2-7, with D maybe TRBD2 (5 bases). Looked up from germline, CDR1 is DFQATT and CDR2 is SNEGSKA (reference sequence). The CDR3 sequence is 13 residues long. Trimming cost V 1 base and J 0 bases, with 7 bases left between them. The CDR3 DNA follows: TGCAGTGCTAGAGGGACTGCCTCCTACGAGCAGTACTTC. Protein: CSARGTASYEQYF.

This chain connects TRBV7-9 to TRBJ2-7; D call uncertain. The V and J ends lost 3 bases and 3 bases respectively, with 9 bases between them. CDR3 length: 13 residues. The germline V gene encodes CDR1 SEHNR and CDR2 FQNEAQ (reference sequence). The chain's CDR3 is CASSLISGYEQYF. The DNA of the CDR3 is TGTGCCAGCAGCTTGATTTCGGGCTACGAGCAGTACTTC.

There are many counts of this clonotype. CDR3: CAAQDSKQETQYF. DNA for the CDR3: TGTGCCGCCCAGGACAGTAAACAAGAGACCCAGTACTTC. J is TRBJ2-5 and V is TRBV10-3; tentative D call: TRBD1 (6 bases). Germline lookup yields CDR1 ENHRY and CDR2 SYGVKD. CDR3 length: 13 residues. Trimming left V 11 bases short and J 2 bases short, with 15 bases between.

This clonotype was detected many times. This CDR3 reads CASSVGERGQPQHF. The CDR3 coding sequence is TGTGCCAGCAGTGTGGGGGAGAGGGGACAGCCCCAGCATTTT. The chain joins TRBV28 to TRBJ1-5; tentative D call: TRBD1 (5 bases). Germline V lookup: CDR1 MDHEN, CDR2 SYDVKM. The CDR3 totals 14 residues. V was shortened by 5 bases and J by 7 bases, with 15 bases between the two germline ends.

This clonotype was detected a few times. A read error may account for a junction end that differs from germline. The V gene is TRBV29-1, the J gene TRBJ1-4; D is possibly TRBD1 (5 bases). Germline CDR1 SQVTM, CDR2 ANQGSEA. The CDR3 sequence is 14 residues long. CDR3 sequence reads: CSVEAQGYGEKLFF. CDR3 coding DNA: TGCAGCGTCGAAGCTCAGGGTTATGGTGAAAAACTGTTTTTT. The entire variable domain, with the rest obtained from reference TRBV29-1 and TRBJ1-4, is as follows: SAVISQKPSRDICQRGTSLTIQCQVDSQVTMMFWYRQQPGQSLTLIATANQGSEATYESGFVIDKFPISRPNLTFSTLTVSNMSPEDSSIYLCSVEAQGYGEKLFFGSGTQLSVL.

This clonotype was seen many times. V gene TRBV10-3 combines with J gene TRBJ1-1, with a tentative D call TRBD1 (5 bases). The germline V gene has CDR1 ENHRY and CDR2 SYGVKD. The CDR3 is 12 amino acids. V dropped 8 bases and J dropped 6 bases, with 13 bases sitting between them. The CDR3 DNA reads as TGTGCCATCGGGACTCAGGGCCCTGAAGCTTTCTTT. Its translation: CAIGTQGPEAFF.

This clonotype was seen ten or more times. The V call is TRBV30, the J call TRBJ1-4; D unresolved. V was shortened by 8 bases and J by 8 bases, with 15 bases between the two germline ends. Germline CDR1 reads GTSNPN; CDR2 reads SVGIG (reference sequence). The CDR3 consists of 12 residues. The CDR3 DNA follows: TGTGCCGTCGGCGAGCCCGACGAAAAACTGTTTTTT. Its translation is CAVGEPDEKLFF. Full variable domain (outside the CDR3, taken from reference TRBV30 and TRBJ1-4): SQTIHQWPATLVQPVGSPLSLECTVEGTSNPNLYWYRQAAGRGLQLLFYSVGIGQISSEVPQNLSASRPQDRQFILSSKKLLLSDSGFYLCAVGEPDEKLFFGSGTQLSVL.

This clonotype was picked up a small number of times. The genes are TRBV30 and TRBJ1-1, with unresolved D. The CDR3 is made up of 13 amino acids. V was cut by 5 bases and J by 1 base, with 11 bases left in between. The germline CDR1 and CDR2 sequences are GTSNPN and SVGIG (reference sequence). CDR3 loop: CAWDDTANTEAFF. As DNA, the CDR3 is TGTGCCTGGGACGACACCGCGAACACTGAAGCTTTCTTT.

CDR3 coding DNA: TGCAGTGCTACAAGGACTGCCCCCTCCGAGCAGTACTTC. Encoded protein: CSATRTAPSEQYF. This chain joins TRBV20-1 and TRBJ2-7, with D perhaps TRBD2 (5 bases). V lost 4 bases, J lost 6 bases, and 16 bases lay in between. CDR3 length equals 13 residues. The germline V gene has CDR1 DFQATT and CDR2 SNEGSKA (reference sequence).

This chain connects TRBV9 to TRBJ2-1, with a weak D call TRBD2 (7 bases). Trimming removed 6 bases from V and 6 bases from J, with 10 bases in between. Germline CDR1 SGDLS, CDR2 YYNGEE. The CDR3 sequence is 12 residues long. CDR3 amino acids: CASKGGGNEQFF. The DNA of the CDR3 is TGTGCCAGCAAAGGGGGGGGCAATGAGCAGTTCTTC. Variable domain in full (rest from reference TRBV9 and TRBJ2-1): DSGVTQTPKHLITATGQRVTLRCSPRSGDLSVYWYQQSLDQGLQFLIQYYNGEERAKGNILERFSAQQFPDLHSELNLSSLELGDSALYFCASKGGGNEQFFGPGTRLTVL.